This T cell receptor beta chain came from a study of T cells after yellow fever vaccination. Study-wide points: Post-booster repertoires again held most primary-vaccination clones (roughly 96% CD4, around 90% CD8). Secondary responses were weaker yet peaked faster, day 5 versus 15.

This clonotype turned up a few times. As yet, its antigen is unknown. Germline V gene data show CDR1 as LGHNA and CDR2 as YNFKEQ. Trimming pared 0 bases from V and 6 bases from J, leaving 11 bases between. The CDR3 consists of 14 residues. Each CDR3 protein is one row after TCRdb ran MiXCR on the 5' RACE reads. In the table there are about 370,000 distinct CDR3 sequences, more than 9% of which are singletons. This TCR was recovered from a man in his late teens or twenties who received the YFV17D yellow fever vaccine. Sequenced material: PBMCs, taken on the day of the first yellow fever vaccination. The chain couples TRBV4-2 to TRBJ2-5; D remains ambiguous. CDR3 sequence (DNA): TGTGCCAGCAGCCAAGAGGTAGGGCTGAAGACCCAGTACTTC. Translated: CASSQEVGLKTQYF.